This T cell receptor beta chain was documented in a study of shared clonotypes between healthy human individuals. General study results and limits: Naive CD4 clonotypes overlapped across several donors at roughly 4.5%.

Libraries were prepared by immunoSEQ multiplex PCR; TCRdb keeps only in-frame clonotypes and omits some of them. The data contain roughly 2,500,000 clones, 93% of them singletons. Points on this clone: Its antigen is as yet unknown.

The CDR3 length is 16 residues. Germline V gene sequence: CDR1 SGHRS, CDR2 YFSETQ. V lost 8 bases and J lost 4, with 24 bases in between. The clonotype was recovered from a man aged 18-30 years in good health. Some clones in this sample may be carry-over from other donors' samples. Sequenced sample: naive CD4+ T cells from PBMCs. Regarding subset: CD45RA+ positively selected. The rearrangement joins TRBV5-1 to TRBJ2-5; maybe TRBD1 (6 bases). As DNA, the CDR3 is TGCGCCAGTGCGTGGGGGCAGGTCCCCTGGGGAGAGACCCAGTACTTC. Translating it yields CASAWGQVPWGETQYF. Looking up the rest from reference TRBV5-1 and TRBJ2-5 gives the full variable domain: KAGVTQTPRYLIKTRGQQVTLSCSPISGHRSVSWYQQTPGQGLQFLFEYFSETQRNKGNFPGRFSGRQFSNSRSEMNVSTLELGDSALYLCASAWGQVPWGETQYFGPGTRLLVL.